These 2 T cell receptor beta chains were all obtained from the same sample, sequenced in a study of T cell repertoires in ileal Crohn's disease. Lamina propria lymphocytes from surgical specimens were isolated on a density gradient before sorting. Data came from immunoSEQ multiplex PCR; TCRdb stores just in-frame clones and leaves some out. The data show around 5,700 clones, roughly 90% seen once. The sample taken for sequencing was CD4+ T cells from ileum. These receptors were collected from an adult with Crohn's disease. Some clones in this sample may be carry-over from other donors' samples.

The chain has TRBV11-3 and TRBJ1-2; 8 positions match TRBD1. The CDR3 is 15 amino acids. V gave up 6 bases and J gave up 6 bases; unmatched junction bases: 12. CDR1 is SGHNT, CDR2 YENEEA, per germline. For the CDR3, the DNA is TGTGCCAGCAGGACGTCCGGGACAGGTGTCGATGGCTACACCTTC. Its translation is CASRTSGTGVDGYTF.

The rearrangement links TRBV10-3 to TRBJ1-1, with D tentatively TRBD1 (6 bases). Germline V gene data show CDR1 as ENHRY and CDR2 as SYGVKD. Trimming shortened V by 9 bases and J by 1 base, and 15 bases separated the two germline ends. The CDR3 totals 14 residues. The CDR3: CAMRKTDRNTEAFF. DNA of the CDR3: TGTGCCATGCGGAAGACGGACAGGAACACTGAAGCTTTCTTT.